These 7 T cell receptor beta chains share one sample of origin, sequenced in a study of CXCR3-negative and CXCR3-positive naive CD8 T cells. The libraries of TRB cDNA were prepared using 5' RACE with UMI labels. From the 5' RACE reads, TCRdb lists one entry per CDR3 protein and no DNA. The listing records approximately 37,000 distinct CDR3 sequences. Sequenced input: memory CD8+ T cells from blood. The receptors were sampled from a human donor in good health. Some clones in this sample may be carry-over from other donors' samples.

The chain recombines TRBV20-1 with TRBJ1-3. Germline V lookup: CDR1 DFQATT, CDR2 SNEGSKA (reference sequence). There are 13 residues in the CDR3. The CDR3 here is CSARQVPGNTIYF.

The chain employs TRBV9 and TRBJ2-5; TCRdb reports TRBD1, a call that lacks DNA to check it against. There are 15 residues in the CDR3. The V gene's germline CDR1 is SGDLS and CDR2 YYNGEE. The CDR3 protein is CASSVGAREEETQYF.

The chain employs TRBV28 and TRBJ1-5; no DNA is available, so the TRBD1 call from TCRdb remains unchecked. The CDR3 contains 15 residues. In germline, CDR1 is MDHEN, CDR2 SYDVKM. CDR3 sequence reads: CASTTGAHSNQPQHF.

The chain combines TRBV15 with TRBJ1-1. CDR3 size: 13 residues. Germline V gene lookup returns CDR1 LNHNV and CDR2 YYDKDF (reference sequence). The CDR3 here is CATSRDVAGEAFF.

The V gene is TRBV7-9, the J gene TRBJ2-7. Per the germline V gene, CDR1 is SEHNR and CDR2 is FQNEAQ (reference sequence). The CDR3 contains 12 residues. CDR3 amino acids: CASGEPSYEQYF.

The V call is TRBV2, the J call TRBJ2-1. The CDR3 totals 15 residues. Germline CDR1 and CDR2: SNHLY and FYNNEI. The chain's CDR3 is CASSGGVWSYNEQFF. Using reference TRBV2 and TRBJ2-1 for the parts outside the CDR3, the full variable domain is EPEVTQTPSHQVTQMGQEVILRCVPISNHLYFYWYRQILGQKVEFLVSFYNNEISEKSEIFDDQFSVERPDGSNFTLKIRSTKLEDSAMYFCASSGGVWSYNEQFFGPGTRLTVL.

The V and J genes are TRBV29-1 and TRBJ2-1; as DNA is missing, the TRBD2 call by TCRdb cannot be tested. The CDR3 runs to 16 residues. Germline V gene lookup returns CDR1 SQVTM and CDR2 ANQGSEA. CDR3 residues: CSVEDRLAGPYNEQFF.